This TCR beta chain was captured by sequencing in a study of graft-versus-host responses after intestinal transplantation. Germline CDR1 and CDR2: SGHNT and YYREEE (reference sequence). This CDR3 has 16 residues. Method: immunoSEQ multiplex PCR; TCRdb's copy keeps in-frame clones and lacks some. This sample has more than 4,000 clones; roughly two thirds occur once, and the top ten carry roughly 37%. A note on this clone: An end of the junction differs from the germline gene, which may be a read error.

The chain carries TRBV5-4 and TRBJ1-2; TRBD1 is a possible D gene (5 bases). Sequenced here: PBMCs, sampled 510 to 550 days after intestinal transplant. This TCR was recovered from a human patient who received an intestinal transplant, so some T cells may come from the graft donor. The CDR3 DNA reads TGCGCCAGCAGCCAAGACAGCGGATATACTAACTATGGCTACACCTTC. It codes for CASSQDSGYTNYGYTF. The full variable domain, rest sourced from reference TRBV5-4 and TRBJ1-2, is ETGVTQSPTHLIKTRGQQVTLRCSSQSGHNTVSWYQQALGQGPQFIFQYYREEENGRGNFPPRFSGLQFPNYSSELNVNALELDDSALYLCASSQDSGYTNYGYTFGSGTRLTVV.